Shown below are 25 T cell receptor beta chains from a single sample sequenced in a study of cytomegalovirus exposure and HLA in healthy donors. PCR involved 60 Vbeta and 13 Jbeta primers. Measured with immunoSEQ multiplex PCR; TCRdb has only the in-frame clones, and not every one. The sample includes 150,000 to 200,000 clones, 82% seen only once; the top ten take around 1.5%. Sequencing input: PBMCs. All receptors derive from a male donor in good health and CMV-seronegative.

In its sample, this clone was seen a few times. The chain carries TRBV6-5 and TRBJ1-5; tentatively, D is TRBD1 (6 bases). Between the trimmed V and J ends, which lost 5 bases and 4 bases, there was a span of 15 bases. The CDR3 sequence is 15 residues long. CDR1 and CDR2 (germline): MNHEY, SVGAGI. In nucleotides, the CDR3 is TGTGCCAGCAGTAACGGCAGGGGCTGGAATCAGCCCCAGCATTTT. This encodes CASSNGRGWNQPQHF.

This clone was detected once. The chain couples TRBV2 to TRBJ1-4; tentatively, D is TRBD1 (5 bases). V lost 4 bases and J lost 7, with 10 bases in between. The germline gives CDR1 SNHLY, CDR2 FYNNEI. The CDR3 runs to 13 residues. As DNA, the CDR3 is TGTGCCAGCAGTGGGGGGGGGTTTGAAAAACTGTTTTTT. It encodes CASSGGGFEKLFF. The full variable domain, completed using reference TRBV2 and TRBJ1-4, is EPEVTQTPSHQVTQMGQEVILRCVPISNHLYFYWYRQILGQKVEFLVSFYNNEISEKSEIFDDQFSVERPDGSNFTLKIRSTKLEDSAMYFCASSGGGFEKLFFGSGTQLSVL.

V and J are TRBV30 and TRBJ2-1; 8 bases agree with TRBD2. Germline trimming cut 4 bases from V and 4 bases from J; bases unmatched to any gene: 6. Germline CDR1 reads GTSNPN; CDR2 reads SVGIG (reference sequence). This CDR3 is built from 14 residues. The CDR3 DNA sequence: TGTGCCTGGAATACCGGGACTAGTTACAATGAGCAGTTCTTC. Translated: CAWNTGTSYNEQFF.

V gene TRBV7-9 combines with J gene TRBJ2-3; D uncertain. The V gene's germline CDR1 is SEHNR and CDR2 FQNEAQ (reference sequence). The CDR3 contains 12 residues. Trimming pared 3 bases from V and 9 bases from J, leaving 10 bases between. The CDR3 DNA is TGTGCCAGCAGCTTGCGATTTGAAACGCAGTATTTT. It codes for CASSLRFETQYF. The full variable domain, its missing parts supplied by reference TRBV7-9 and TRBJ2-3, is DTGVSQNPRHKITKRGQNVTFRCDPISEHNRLYWYRQTLGQGPEFLTYFQNEAQLEKSRLLSDRFSAERPKGSFSTLEIQRTEQGDSAMYLCASSLRFETQYFGPGTRLTVL.

The J gene is TRBJ1-1, the V gene TRBV7-2; D call uncertain. The V and J ends lost 1 base and 1 base respectively, with 10 bases between them. Germline lookup yields CDR1 SGHTA and CDR2 FQGNSA. CDR3 length: 15 residues. CDR3 bases: TGTGCCAGCAGCTTAGGCCCAGGCCCGAACACTGAAGCTTTCTTT. Translation: CASSLGPGPNTEAFF. The full variable domain, rest sourced from reference TRBV7-2 and TRBJ1-1, is GAGVSQSPSNKVTEKGKDVELRCDPISGHTALYWYRQSLGQGLEFLIYFQGNSAPDKSGLPSDRFSAERTGGSVSTLTIQRTQQEDSAVYLCASSLGPGPNTEAFFGQGTRLTVV.

This clone has a single count. The CDR3 loop reads CASRLGQGYYGYTF. The CDR3 DNA is TGTGCCAGCAGACTGGGACAGGGATACTATGGCTACACCTTC. This rearrangement joins TRBV27 to TRBJ1-2; TRBD1 agrees at 9 bases. The CDR3 length is 14 residues. Trimming at V came to 6 bases and at J to 3 bases, leaving 5 bases not matched to a gene. The germline CDR1 and CDR2 sequences are MNHEY and SMNVEV (reference sequence).

The chain has TRBV6-4 and TRBJ1-2; D remains unclear. V lost 8 bases and J 2 bases, leaving 9 bases between the germline ends. Germline CDR1 MRHNA, CDR2 SNTAGT. The CDR3 covers 12 residues. DNA for the CDR3: TGTGCCAGCGCGGATGCCAACTATGGCTACACCTTC. This gives the protein CASADANYGYTF.

Only a few counts were recorded for this clone. The chain combines TRBV6-4 with TRBJ1-2; D gene ambiguous. This CDR3 contains 13 residues. V was clipped by 3 bases and J by 8 bases, with 13 bases between them. Germline lookup yields CDR1 MRHNA and CDR2 SNTAGT. DNA of the CDR3: TGTGCCAGCAGTGAGGAGGAGGGTTTGGGCTACACCTTC. This sequence encodes CASSEEEGLGYTF.

In its sample, this clone was seen once. The chain joins TRBV14 to TRBJ1-4; 8 bases fit TRBD1. In germline, CDR1 is SGHDN, CDR2 FVKESK. The trim removed 0 bases at V and 7 bases at J, leaving 16 bases unmatched. The CDR3 contains 19 residues. The CDR3 nucleotides read TGTGCCAGCAGCCAAGAAAACAGGGGGGGAAACACCCTTTCTGAAAAACTGTTTTTT. This codes for CASSQENRGGNTLSEKLFF.

This clone appeared a few times. This chain uses TRBV9 with TRBJ1-5; D is ambiguous. The germline gives CDR1 SGDLS, CDR2 YYNGEE. Trimming cost V 7 bases and J 4 bases, with 12 bases left between them. The CDR3 has 13 amino acids. In DNA form, the CDR3 reads TGTGCCAGCGGATCGACGGGAAATCAGCCCCAGCATTTT. Translation gives CASGSTGNQPQHF.

The chain uses TRBV11-3 and TRBJ2-1; weak D call: TRBD2 (5 bases). The germline gives CDR1 SGHNT, CDR2 YENEEA. The germline V and J ends were trimmed by 1 base and 0 bases, with 7 bases remaining between them. The CDR3 is made up of 15 amino acids. CDR3: CASSLGRSSYNEQFF. CDR3 in DNA: TGTGCCAGCAGCTTAGGGAGGAGCTCCTACAATGAGCAGTTCTTC.

The gene calls are TRBV5-1 and TRBJ2-7; no clear D. Germline CDR1 reads SGHRS; CDR2 reads YFSETQ. This CDR3 has 14 amino acids. V lost 0 bases to trimming and J lost 2 bases, with 9 bases between them. CDR3 in DNA: TGCGCCAGCAGCTTGGGTCTTACTGCCTACGAGCAGTACTTC. Amino acid sequence: CASSLGLTAYEQYF.

The chain joins TRBV27 to TRBJ2-3; 7 nucleotides line up with TRBD1. Germline CDR1 reads MNHEY; CDR2 reads SMNVEV (reference sequence). The CDR3 sequence is 16 residues long. Trimming removed 6 bases from V and 2 bases from J; junction bases left unmatched: 11. CDR3 nucleotides: TGTGCCAGCAGCCCATACAGGGGCGATTCCACAGATACGCAGTATTTT. Residues: CASSPYRGDSTDTQYF.

This sequence joins TRBV7-7 and TRBJ2-7; D is perhaps TRBD1 (5 bases). The CDR3 runs to 15 residues. Between the trimmed V and J ends, which lost 5 bases and 2 bases, there was a span of 16 bases. CDR1 is SSHAT, CDR2 FNYEAQ, per germline (reference sequence). CDR3 DNA: TGTGCCAGCAGCCGTACCGCTGACAGCGCCTACGAGCAGTACTTC. This codes for CASSRTADSAYEQYF. The variable domain in full, with the rest retrieved from reference TRBV7-7 and TRBJ2-7, is GAGVSQSPRYKVTKRGQDVTLRCDPISSHATLYWYQQALGQGPEFLTYFNYEAQPDKSGLPSDRFSAERPEGSISTLTIQRTEQRDSAMYRCASSRTADSAYEQYFGPGTRLTVT.

This chain connects TRBV25-1 to TRBJ2-1, with 8 bases matching TRBD2. Germline V gene sequence: CDR1 MGHDK, CDR2 SYGVNS. CDR3 size: 16 residues. V trimming: 3 bases; J trimming: 9 bases; junction bases outside the gene matches: 13. The CDR3 here is CASSDKKTSVFVEQFF. The CDR3 DNA sequence: TGTGCCAGCAGTGATAAAAAGACTAGCGTATTCGTTGAGCAGTTCTTC.

The rearrangement joins TRBV19 to TRBJ2-4; no clear D gene. The CDR3 runs to 18 residues. Per the germline V gene, CDR1 is LNHDA and CDR2 is SQIVND (reference sequence). V shed 2 bases and J shed 0 bases, with 17 bases lying between them. Here the CDR3 reads CASSIRLESDLAKNIQYF. The DNA of the CDR3 is TGTGCCAGTAGTATACGATTAGAAAGCGACCTAGCCAAAAACATTCAGTACTTC.

This clone was seen more than once but under ten times. The genes are TRBV7-9 and TRBJ1-1; TRBD1 might be the D (5 bases). CDR3 length: 14 amino acids. Per the germline V gene, CDR1 is SEHNR and CDR2 is FQNEAQ (reference sequence). V was pared by 5 bases and J by 3 bases, with 13 bases between. The chain's CDR3 is CASSRHGGDTEAFF. DNA for the CDR3: TGTGCCAGCAGCCGCCACGGGGGAGACACTGAAGCTTTCTTT.

CDR3 sequence (DNA): TGCGCCAGCAGCCTGTGGGGACAGAAGAAATCAAACTATGGCTACACCTTC. Translated: CASSLWGQKKSNYGYTF. The genes are TRBV4-1 and TRBJ1-2; TRBD1 matches at 7 bases. The V and J ends lost 4 bases and 2 bases, in that order; junction bases with no gene match: 13. The CDR3 has 17 amino acids. Germline-derived CDR1 and CDR2 are MGHRA and YSYEKL.

This clone turned up a few times. CDR3 coding DNA: TGTGCCAGCAGTGAACACGCCCCGGGGGATGGCTACACCTTC. Protein sequence: CASSEHAPGDGYTF. The V gene is TRBV25-1, the J gene TRBJ1-2; D possibly corresponds to TRBD1 (5 bases). Trimming pared 2 bases from V and 6 bases from J, leaving 13 bases between. The CDR3 runs to 14 residues. The germline V gene has CDR1 MGHDK and CDR2 SYGVNS.

This clone appeared a few times. The chain is built from TRBV30 and TRBJ2-3; D is possibly TRBD2 (6 bases). Germline V CDR1 and CDR2: GTSNPN, SVGIG (reference sequence). This CDR3 region has 12 residues. V was cut by 0 bases and J by 5 bases, with 6 bases left in between. CDR3 in amino acids: CAWSVGGDTQYF. The CDR3 coding sequence is TGTGCCTGGAGTGTCGGGGGAGATACGCAGTATTTT.

This chain uses TRBV14 with TRBJ2-1, with a weak D call TRBD2 (7 bases). From germline, CDR1 is SGHDN and CDR2 FVKESK. The CDR3 has 17 residues. V lost 0 bases, J lost 10 bases, and 22 bases lay in between. The CDR3 nucleotides read TGTGCCAGCAGCCAAGATTGGAGGGGGGGCGGGTTCCCAGAGCAGTTCTTC. Protein: CASSQDWRGGGFPEQFF.

V usage is TRBV6-6 and J usage is TRBJ2-2; D not certain. Trimming cost V 0 bases and J 7 bases, with 12 bases left between them. Germline V gene lookup returns CDR1 MNHNY and CDR2 SVGAGI (reference sequence). CDR3 length equals 15 residues. The CDR3 here is CASSYSTQRSGELFF. In DNA form, the CDR3 reads TGTGCCAGCAGTTACTCGACACAGAGAAGCGGGGAGCTGTTTTTT.

V gene TRBV27 combines with J gene TRBJ1-4, with a possible D match to TRBD1 (6 bases). Germline CDR1 MNHEY, CDR2 SMNVEV (reference sequence). The CDR3 totals 15 residues. Deletions cut 7 bases from V and 8 bases from J, with 20 bases between. The CDR3: CASTPGWGLREKLFF. Written as DNA, the CDR3 is TGTGCCAGCACCCCAGGATGGGGGCTTCGGGAAAAACTGTTTTTT. Using reference TRBV27 and TRBJ1-4 for the parts outside the CDR3, the full variable domain is EAQVTQNPRYLITVTGKKLTVTCSQNMNHEYMSWYRQDPGLGLRQIYYSMNVEVTDKGDVPEGYKVSRKEKRNFPLILESPSPNQTSLYFCASTPGWGLREKLFFGSGTQLSVL.

V and J are TRBV7-8 and TRBJ1-4; D is unclear. From germline, CDR1 is SGHVS and CDR2 FQNEAQ. The CDR3 loop spans 16 amino acids. The V end lost 1 base, the J end lost 4 bases, and 13 bases lay between the germline ends. This chain's CDR3 is CASSLGTGKFNEKLFF. The CDR3 nucleotides read TGTGCCAGCAGCTTAGGGACGGGAAAATTTAATGAAAAACTGTTTTTT.

The rearrangement joins TRBV19 to TRBJ2-7; D is perhaps TRBD2 (6 bases). The CDR3 totals 18 residues. The germline gives CDR1 LNHDA, CDR2 SQIVND (reference sequence). The V and J ends lost 3 bases and 3 bases respectively, with 24 bases between them. In nucleotides, the CDR3 is TGTGCCAGTAGTATTCGGCTCTGGGGGGTAGCCCAGAACTACGAGCAGTACTTC. The encoded protein is CASSIRLWGVAQNYEQYF.